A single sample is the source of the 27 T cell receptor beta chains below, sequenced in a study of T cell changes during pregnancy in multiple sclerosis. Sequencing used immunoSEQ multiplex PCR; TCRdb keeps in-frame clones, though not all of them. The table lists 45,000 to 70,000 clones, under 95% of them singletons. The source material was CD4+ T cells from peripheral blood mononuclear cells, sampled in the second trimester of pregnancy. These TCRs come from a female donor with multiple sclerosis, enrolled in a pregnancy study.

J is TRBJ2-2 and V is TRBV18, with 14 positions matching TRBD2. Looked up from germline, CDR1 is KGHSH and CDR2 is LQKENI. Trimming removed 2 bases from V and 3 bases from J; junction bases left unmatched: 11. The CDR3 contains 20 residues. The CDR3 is CASSPYRRLAGGPDTGELFF. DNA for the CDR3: TGTGCCAGCTCACCATACCGACGACTAGCGGGAGGGCCAGACACCGGGGAGCTGTTTTTT.

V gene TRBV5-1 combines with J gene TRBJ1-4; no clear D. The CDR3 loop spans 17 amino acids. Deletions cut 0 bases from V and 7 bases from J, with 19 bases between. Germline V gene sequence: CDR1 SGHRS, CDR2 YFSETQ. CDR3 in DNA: TGCGCCAGCAGCTTGGGTCCCAACTTTGGAAGGAGTGAAAAACTGTTTTTT. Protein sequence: CASSLGPNFGRSEKLFF.

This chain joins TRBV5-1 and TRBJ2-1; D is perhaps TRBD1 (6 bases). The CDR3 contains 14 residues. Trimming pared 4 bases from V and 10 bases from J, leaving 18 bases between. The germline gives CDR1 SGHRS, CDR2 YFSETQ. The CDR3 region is CASSTQGQSREQFF. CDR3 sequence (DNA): TGCGCCAGCAGCACCCAGGGACAATCCAGGGAGCAGTTCTTC.

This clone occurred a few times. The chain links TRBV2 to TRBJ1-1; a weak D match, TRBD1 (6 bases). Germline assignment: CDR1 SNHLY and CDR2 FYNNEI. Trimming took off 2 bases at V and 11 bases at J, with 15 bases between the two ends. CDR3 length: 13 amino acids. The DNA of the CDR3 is TGTGCCAGCAGTGAACCCCACGACAGGACGGCTTTCTTT. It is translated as CASSEPHDRTAFF.

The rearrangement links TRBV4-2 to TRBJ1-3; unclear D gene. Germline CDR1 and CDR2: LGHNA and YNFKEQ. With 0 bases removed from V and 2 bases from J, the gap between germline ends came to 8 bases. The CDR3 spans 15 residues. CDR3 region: CASSQEREPGNTIYF. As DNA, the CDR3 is TGTGCCAGCAGCCAAGAGAGGGAACCTGGAAACACCATATATTTT.

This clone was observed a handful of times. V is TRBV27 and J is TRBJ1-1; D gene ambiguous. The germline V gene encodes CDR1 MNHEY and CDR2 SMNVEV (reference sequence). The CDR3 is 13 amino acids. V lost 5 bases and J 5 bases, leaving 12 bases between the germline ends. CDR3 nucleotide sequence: TGTGCCAGCAGTCCTAGAGGGTGGACTGAAGCTTTCTTT. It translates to CASSPRGWTEAFF.

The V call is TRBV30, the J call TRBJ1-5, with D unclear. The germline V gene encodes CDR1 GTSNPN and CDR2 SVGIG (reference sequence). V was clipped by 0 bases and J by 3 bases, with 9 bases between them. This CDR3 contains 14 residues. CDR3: CAWSVRRDNQPQHF. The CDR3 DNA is TGTGCCTGGAGTGTAAGGAGGGACAATCAGCCCCAGCATTTT. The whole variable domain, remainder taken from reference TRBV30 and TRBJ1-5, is SQTIHQWPATLVQPVGSPLSLECTVEGTSNPNLYWYRQAAGRGLQLLFYSVGIGQISSEVPQNLSASRPQDRQFILSSKKLLLSDSGFYLCAWSVRRDNQPQHFGDGTRLSIL.

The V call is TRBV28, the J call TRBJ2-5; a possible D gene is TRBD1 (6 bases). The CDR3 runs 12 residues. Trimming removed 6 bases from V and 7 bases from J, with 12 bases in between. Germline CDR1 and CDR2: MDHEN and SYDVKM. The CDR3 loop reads CASRNRVGTQYF. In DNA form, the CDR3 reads TGTGCCAGCAGGAACAGGGTAGGGACCCAGTACTTC.

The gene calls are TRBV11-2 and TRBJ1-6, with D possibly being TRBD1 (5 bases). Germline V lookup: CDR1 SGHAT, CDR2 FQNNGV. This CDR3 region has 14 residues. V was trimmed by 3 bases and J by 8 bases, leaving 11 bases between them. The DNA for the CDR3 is TGTGCCAGCAGCTTCCGGGGGTTTGATTCACCCCTCCACTTT. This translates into CASSFRGFDSPLHF. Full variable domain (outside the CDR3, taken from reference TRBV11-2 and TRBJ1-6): EAGVAQSPRYKIIEKRQSVAFWCNPISGHATLYWYQQILGQGPKLLIQFQNNGVVDDSQLPKDRFSAERLKGVDSTLKIQPAKLEDSAVYLCASSFRGFDSPLHFGNGTRLTVT.

The CDR3 is CSVARGTSSYEQYF. The CDR3 nucleotides read TGCAGCGTTGCACGCGGGACGAGCTCCTACGAGCAGTACTTC. J is TRBJ2-7 and V is TRBV29-1; perhaps TRBD2 as D (6 bases). Germline V gene lookup returns CDR1 SQVTM and CDR2 ANQGSEA. This CDR3 spans 14 amino acids. The germline V and J ends were trimmed by 4 bases and 0 bases, with 13 bases remaining between them.

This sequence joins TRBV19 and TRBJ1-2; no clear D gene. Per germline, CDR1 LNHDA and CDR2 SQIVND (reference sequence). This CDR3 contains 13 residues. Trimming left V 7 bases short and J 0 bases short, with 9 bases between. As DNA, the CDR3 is TGTGCCAGTACCCATGGCACTAACTATGGCTACACCTTC. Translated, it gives CASTHGTNYGYTF.

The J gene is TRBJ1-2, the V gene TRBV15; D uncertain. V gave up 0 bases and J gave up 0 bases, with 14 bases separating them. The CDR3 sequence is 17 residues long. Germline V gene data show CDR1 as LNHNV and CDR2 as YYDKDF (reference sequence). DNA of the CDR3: TGTGCCACCAGCAGAGATTTTGGAGCCAGCGCTAACTATGGCTACACCTTC. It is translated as CATSRDFGASANYGYTF.

The CDR3 region is CASSTGWEEKLFF. CDR3 sequence (DNA): TGTGCCAGCAGCACCGGGTGGGAGGAAAAACTGTTTTTT. This rearrangement joins TRBV21-1 to TRBJ1-4. TRBV21-1 has pseudogene status. This CDR3 is 13 amino acids long.

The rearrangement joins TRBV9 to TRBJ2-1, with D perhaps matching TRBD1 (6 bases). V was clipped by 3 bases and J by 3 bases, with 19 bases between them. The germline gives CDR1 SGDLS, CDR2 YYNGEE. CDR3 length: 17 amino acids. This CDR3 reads CASSEGASTGFYNEQFF. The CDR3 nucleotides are TGTGCCAGCAGCGAAGGGGCCTCAACAGGGTTCTACAATGAGCAGTTCTTC. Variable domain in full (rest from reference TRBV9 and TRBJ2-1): DSGVTQTPKHLITATGQRVTLRCSPRSGDLSVYWYQQSLDQGLQFLIQYYNGEERAKGNILERFSAQQFPDLHSELNLSSLELGDSALYFCASSEGASTGFYNEQFFGPGTRLTVL.

The CDR3 is CSVEDRALGLFF. The CDR3 DNA is TGCAGCGTTGAAGACAGGGCCTTGGGGCTGTTTTTT. This chain uses TRBV29-1 with TRBJ1-4, with TRBD1 as a possible D gene (5 bases). V lost 0 bases and J 14 bases, leaving 13 bases between the germline ends. Germline V gene sequence: CDR1 SQVTM, CDR2 ANQGSEA. The CDR3 is 12 amino acids.

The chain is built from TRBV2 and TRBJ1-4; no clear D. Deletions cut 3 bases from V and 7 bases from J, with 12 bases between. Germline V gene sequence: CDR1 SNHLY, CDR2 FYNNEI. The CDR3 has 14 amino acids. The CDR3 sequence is CASSEAAVGEKLFF. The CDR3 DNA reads TGTGCCAGCAGTGAGGCGGCAGTGGGTGAAAAACTGTTTTTT. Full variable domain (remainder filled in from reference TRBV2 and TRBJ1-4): EPEVTQTPSHQVTQMGQEVILRCVPISNHLYFYWYRQILGQKVEFLVSFYNNEISEKSEIFDDQFSVERPDGSNFTLKIRSTKLEDSAMYFCASSEAAVGEKLFFGSGTQLSVL.

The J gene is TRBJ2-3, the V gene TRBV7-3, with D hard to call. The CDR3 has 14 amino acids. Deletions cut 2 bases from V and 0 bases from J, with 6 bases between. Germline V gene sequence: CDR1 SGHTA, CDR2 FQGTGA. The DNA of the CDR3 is TGTGCCAGCAGCTTAGTGACTAGCACAGATACGCAGTATTTT. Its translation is CASSLVTSTDTQYF.

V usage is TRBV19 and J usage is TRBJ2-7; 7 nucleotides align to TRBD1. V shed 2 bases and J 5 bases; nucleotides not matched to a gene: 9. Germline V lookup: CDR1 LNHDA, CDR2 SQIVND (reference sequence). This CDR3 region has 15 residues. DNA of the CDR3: TGTGCCAGTAGTATAAGGACAGGAGCGGTGAACGAGCAGTACTTC. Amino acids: CASSIRTGAVNEQYF.

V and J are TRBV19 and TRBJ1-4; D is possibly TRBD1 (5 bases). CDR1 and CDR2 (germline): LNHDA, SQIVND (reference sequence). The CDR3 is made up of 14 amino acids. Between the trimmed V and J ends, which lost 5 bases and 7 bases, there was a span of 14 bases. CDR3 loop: CASSGSGRGEKLFF. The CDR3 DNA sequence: TGTGCCAGTAGTGGCTCAGGGCGCGGTGAAAAACTGTTTTTT.

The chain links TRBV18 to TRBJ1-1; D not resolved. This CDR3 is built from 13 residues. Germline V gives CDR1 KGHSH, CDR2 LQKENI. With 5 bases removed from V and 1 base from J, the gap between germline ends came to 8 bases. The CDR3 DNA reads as TGTGCCAGCTCAACCGGGTGGAACACTGAAGCTTTCTTT. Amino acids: CASSTGWNTEAFF.

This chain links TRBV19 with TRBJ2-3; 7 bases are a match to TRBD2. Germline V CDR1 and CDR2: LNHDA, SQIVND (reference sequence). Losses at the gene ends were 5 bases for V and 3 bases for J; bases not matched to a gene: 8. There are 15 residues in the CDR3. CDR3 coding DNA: TGTGCCAGTAGTTCGACTAGCTCGATGACAGATACGCAGTATTTT. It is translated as CASSSTSSMTDTQYF.

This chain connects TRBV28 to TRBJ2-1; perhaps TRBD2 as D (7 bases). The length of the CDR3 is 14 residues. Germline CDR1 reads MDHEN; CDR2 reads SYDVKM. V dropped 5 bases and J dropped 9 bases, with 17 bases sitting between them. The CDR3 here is CASSRTRGAGEQFF. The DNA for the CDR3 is TGTGCCAGCAGTCGCACCCGGGGGGCGGGTGAGCAGTTCTTC.

CDR3 residues: CASSLHRDRHTEAFF. In DNA form, the CDR3 reads TGTGCCAGCAGCTTACACCGGGACAGACACACTGAAGCTTTCTTT. The J gene is TRBJ1-1, the V gene TRBV5-5, with 7 bases that match TRBD1. There are 15 residues in the CDR3. The V segment lost 2 bases and the J segment 3 bases; nucleotides outside the gene matches: 7. Germline V CDR1 and CDR2: SGHKS, YYEKEE (reference sequence).

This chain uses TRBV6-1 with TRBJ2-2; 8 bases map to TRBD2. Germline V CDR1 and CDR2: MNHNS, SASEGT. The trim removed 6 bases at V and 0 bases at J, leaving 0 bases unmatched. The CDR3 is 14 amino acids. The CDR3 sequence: CASRGLANTGELFF. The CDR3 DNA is TGTGCCAGCAGGGGACTAGCGAACACCGGGGAGCTGTTTTTT.

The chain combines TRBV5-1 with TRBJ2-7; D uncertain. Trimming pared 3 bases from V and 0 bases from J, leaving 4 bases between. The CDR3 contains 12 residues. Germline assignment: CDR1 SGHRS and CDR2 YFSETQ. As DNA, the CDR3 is TGCGCCAGCAGCTCCTCCTCCTACGAGCAGTACTTC. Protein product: CASSSSSYEQYF.

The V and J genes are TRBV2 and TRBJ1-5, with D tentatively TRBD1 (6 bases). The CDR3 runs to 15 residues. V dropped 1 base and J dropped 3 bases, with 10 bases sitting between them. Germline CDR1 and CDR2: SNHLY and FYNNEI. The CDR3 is CASSEGGQLNQPQHF. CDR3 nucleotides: TGTGCCAGCAGTGAAGGGGGGCAGCTCAATCAGCCCCAGCATTTT.

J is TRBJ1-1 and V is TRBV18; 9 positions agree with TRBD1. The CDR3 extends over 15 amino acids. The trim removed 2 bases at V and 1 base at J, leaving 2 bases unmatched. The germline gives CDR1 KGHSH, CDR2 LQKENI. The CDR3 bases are TGTGCCAGCTCACCATTGGGACAGGGGAACACTGAAGCTTTCTTT. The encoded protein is CASSPLGQGNTEAFF.